Listed here are 20 T cell receptor beta chains from one sample, sequenced in a study of beta chain features in type 1 diabetes. Overall study results and limits: For Type 1 diabetes patients, all four CD4+ subsets carried TCRB CDR3s that were moderately but significantly shorter.

As every portion of the isolated RNA was reverse transcribed, the sequencing read expressed TCRB transcripts. Sequencing used immunoSEQ multiplex PCR; TCRdb keeps in-frame clones, though not all of them. The table shows approximately 730,000 clones, with 13% occurring only once. Their antigen targets remain unknown. Specimen: naive CD4+ T cells from blood. These receptors originate from a man between 18 and 35 years old with type 1 diabetes.

About this clone itself: One end of the junction fails to match germline, which may point to a read error. The chain joins TRBV7-7 to TRBJ2-2; maybe TRBD2 (5 bases). The V gene's germline CDR1 is SSHAT and CDR2 FNYEAQ (reference sequence). CDR3 length equals 17 residues. The CDR3 sequence: CASSLVGDTSNTGELFF. CDR3 DNA: TGTGCTAGCAGCCTTGTGGGAGACACCTCGAACACCGGGGAGCTGTTTTTT.

The chain links TRBV7-6 to TRBJ2-7; tentative D call: TRBD1 (5 bases). This CDR3 region has 14 residues. CDR1 SGHVS and CDR2 FNYEAQ come from the germline V gene. Trimming cost V 2 bases and J 5 bases, with 13 bases left between them. This CDR3 is CASSLRQGINEQYF. The CDR3 nucleotides read TGTGCCAGCAGCTTACGGCAGGGTATTAACGAGCAGTACTTC.

The chain couples TRBV2 to TRBJ2-7; D remains unclear. V was pared by 8 bases and J by 3 bases, with 8 bases between. The CDR3 contains 11 residues. Germline CDR1 is SNHLY and CDR2 is FYNNEI. The CDR3 spells CASGFGYEQYF. CDR3 bases: TGTGCCAGCGGATTTGGCTACGAGCAGTACTTC.

The chain combines TRBV4-1 with TRBJ2-5, with 14 bases identical to TRBD2. This CDR3 has 17 amino acids. The V gene end was trimmed by 3 bases and the J gene end by 3 bases; junction bases not matched to a gene: 6. Germline CDR1 is MGHRA and CDR2 is YSYEKL. This CDR3 reads CASSQTSGGAPKETQYF. CDR3 nucleotides: TGCGCCAGCAGCCAGACTAGCGGGGGGGCCCCGAAAGAGACCCAGTACTTC.

The genes are TRBV2 and TRBJ1-6; 10 positions match TRBD1. Trimming cost V 8 bases and J 9 bases; bases outside gene matches: 10. Germline CDR1 is SNHLY and CDR2 is FYNNEI. The CDR3 extends over 15 amino acids. The CDR3 region is CASWVGDRGGSPLHF. CDR3 coding DNA: TGTGCCAGCTGGGTCGGGGACAGGGGTGGTTCACCCCTCCACTTT.

This chain links TRBV6-5 with TRBJ2-7, with TRBD1 identical over 8 bases. Germline CDR1 MNHEY, CDR2 SVGAGI. The CDR3 runs 14 residues. V lost 6 bases to trimming and J lost 2 bases; unmatched junction nucleotides: 6. Here the CDR3 reads CASRPSGGTYEQYF. The CDR3 coding sequence is TGTGCCAGCAGACCCTCAGGGGGCACCTACGAGCAGTACTTC.

This sequence joins TRBV2 and TRBJ2-1, with a weak D call TRBD1 (7 bases). The CDR3 contains 13 residues. CDR1 and CDR2 (germline): SNHLY, FYNNEI. Trimming removed 6 bases at V and 4 bases at J, with 10 bases between. The DNA for the CDR3 is TGTGCCAGCAGACAGGGGACTTACAATGAGCAGTTCTTC. This sequence encodes CASRQGTYNEQFF.

This clone was detected a few times. The J gene is TRBJ2-2, the V gene TRBV19, with D perhaps matching TRBD1 (5 bases). Trimming removed 5 bases at V and 7 bases at J, with 11 bases between. The CDR3 has 13 amino acids. Looked up from germline, CDR1 is LNHDA and CDR2 is SQIVND (reference sequence). In DNA, the CDR3 is TGTGCCAGTAGTTCAGGGTCGGACGGGGAGCTGTTTTTT. Encoded protein: CASSSGSDGELFF.

This clone was seen only a few times. In the same sample, other DNA sequences code for this CDR3. The genes are TRBV11-2 and TRBJ1-4, with no clear D. V was trimmed by 5 bases and J by 6 bases, leaving 10 bases between them. Germline CDR1 reads SGHAT; CDR2 reads FQNNGV. The CDR3 length is 13 residues. The CDR3 coding sequence is TGTGCCAGCAGCCCGCGGACGGATGAAAAACTGTTTTTT. Translation: CASSPRTDEKLFF.

This clone came up a few times. V usage is TRBV5-1 and J usage is TRBJ2-3, with D perhaps TRBD2 (6 bases). Germline V gives CDR1 SGHRS, CDR2 YFSETQ. This CDR3 is built from 15 residues. Trimming shortened V by 5 bases and J by 4 bases, and 17 bases separated the two germline ends. The CDR3 nucleotides are TGCGCCAGCAGTCCCGCCGATCGGGGGTCAGATACGCAGTATTTT. This encodes CASSPADRGSDTQYF.

In this sample, this clone turned up once. The chain recombines TRBV6-6 with TRBJ2-5; D unclear. Germline loops: CDR1 MNHNY, CDR2 SVGAGI (reference sequence). The CDR3 has 13 amino acids. Trimming removed 5 bases at V and 4 bases at J, with 11 bases between. CDR3 nucleotide sequence: TGTGCCAGCAGTACAAGGGTTCGAGAGACCCAGTACTTC. It specifies CASSTRVRETQYF.

The chain is built from TRBV7-3 and TRBJ2-1, with 10 bases lining up with TRBD1. From germline, CDR1 is SGHTA and CDR2 FQGTGA. The CDR3 is made up of 15 amino acids. Losses at the gene ends were 5 bases for V and 7 bases for J; bases not matched to a gene: 8. DNA of the CDR3: TGTGCCAGCAGCCCCCGACAGGGGGCGGGGAATGAGCAGTTCTTC. Translated: CASSPRQGAGNEQFF.

This clone has just a few counts. The chain combines TRBV13 with TRBJ2-7, with TRBD1 matching 9 bases. From germline, CDR1 is PRHDT and CDR2 FYEKMQ (reference sequence). V dropped 5 bases and J dropped 0; count of bases not matched to a gene: 14. The CDR3 is made up of 18 amino acids. The CDR3 reads CASSPRGQGMSFSYEQYF. CDR3 coding DNA: TGTGCCAGCAGCCCAAGAGGACAGGGGATGTCCTTCTCCTACGAGCAGTACTTC.

The chain is built from TRBV29-1 and TRBJ1-4; maybe TRBD1 (6 bases). V lost 6 bases and J lost 4, with 12 bases in between. In germline, CDR1 is SQVTM, CDR2 ANQGSEA. The CDR3 has 13 amino acids. CDR3 in DNA: TGCAGCGTCTACAGGGACGTTAATGAAAAACTGTTTTTT. Its translation: CSVYRDVNEKLFF.

The V and J genes are TRBV19 and TRBJ1-5; D gene unclear. This CDR3 is 12 amino acids long. Germline V gene data show CDR1 as LNHDA and CDR2 as SQIVND (reference sequence). Between the trimmed V and J ends, which lost 8 bases and 3 bases, there was a span of 8 bases. DNA of the CDR3: TGTGCCAGTTCCCAGCCCAATCAGCCCCAGCATTTT. Encoded protein: CASSQPNQPQHF.

This clone came up a few times. This sequence joins TRBV5-1 and TRBJ2-5, with 9 bases that match TRBD2. Germline V gene data show CDR1 as SGHRS and CDR2 as YFSETQ. V shed 0 bases, J shed 4 bases, and the junction held 13 bases outside the gene matches. CDR3 length equals 18 residues. CDR3: CASSLVAAGGVIGETQYF. CDR3 sequence (DNA): TGCGCCAGCAGCTTGGTGGCAGCGGGGGGAGTCATTGGAGAGACCCAGTACTTC.

This chain links TRBV13 with TRBJ2-5, with D perhaps TRBD1 or TRBD2 (5 bases each). This CDR3 is 15 amino acids long. CDR1 is PRHDT and CDR2 is FYEKMQ in the germline V gene (reference sequence). Deletions cut 4 bases from V and 9 bases from J, with 21 bases between. CDR3 sequence reads: CASSSDRDPKGAQYF. The CDR3 DNA reads as TGTGCCAGCAGCTCCGACCGGGACCCTAAAGGGGCCCAGTACTTC.

The chain employs TRBV19 and TRBJ1-1, with a tentative D call TRBD1 (6 bases). Looked up from germline, CDR1 is LNHDA and CDR2 is SQIVND (reference sequence). Trimming cost V 5 bases and J 1 base, with 14 bases left between them. This CDR3 spans 15 amino acids. The CDR3 DNA reads TGTGCCAGTAGTCTAAGGACAGTCGAGAACACTGAAGCTTTCTTT. Translation: CASSLRTVENTEAFF.

This clone was seen a handful of times. The chain couples TRBV6-1 to TRBJ2-5; tentatively, D is TRBD1 (6 bases). V gave up 1 base and J gave up 1 base, with 7 bases separating them. Per the germline V gene, CDR1 is MNHNS and CDR2 is SASEGT. The CDR3 contains 14 residues. This chain's CDR3 is CASSEGTAQETQYF. As DNA, the CDR3 is TGTGCCAGCAGTGAAGGGACAGCCCAAGAGACCCAGTACTTC.

On this clone itself: This CDR3 is also generated by other DNA sequences in the sample. The chain links TRBV30 to TRBJ1-1, with a possible D match to TRBD1 (5 bases). This CDR3 comprises 13 residues. Germline V gene lookup returns CDR1 GTSNPN and CDR2 SVGIG (reference sequence). Trimming left V 1 base short and J 1 base short, with 7 bases between. The CDR3 here is CAWSGQTNTEAFF. Here the CDR3 DNA reads TGTGCCTGGAGTGGACAGACGAACACTGAAGCTTTCTTT.